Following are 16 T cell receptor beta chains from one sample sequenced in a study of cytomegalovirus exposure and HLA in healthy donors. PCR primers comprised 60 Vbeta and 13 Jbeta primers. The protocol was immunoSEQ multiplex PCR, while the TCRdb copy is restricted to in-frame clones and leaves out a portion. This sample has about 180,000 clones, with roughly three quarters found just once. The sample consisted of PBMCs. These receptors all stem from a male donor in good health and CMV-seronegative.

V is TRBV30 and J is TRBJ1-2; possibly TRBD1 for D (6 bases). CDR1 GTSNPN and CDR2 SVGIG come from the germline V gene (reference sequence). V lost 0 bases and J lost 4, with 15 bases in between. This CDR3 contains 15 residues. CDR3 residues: CAWSVKGGGAYGYTF. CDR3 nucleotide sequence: TGTGCCTGGAGTGTAAAGGGTGGGGGCGCCTATGGCTACACCTTC. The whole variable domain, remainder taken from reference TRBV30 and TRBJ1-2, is SQTIHQWPATLVQPVGSPLSLECTVEGTSNPNLYWYRQAAGRGLQLLFYSVGIGQISSEVPQNLSASRPQDRQFILSSKKLLLSDSGFYLCAWSVKGGGAYGYTFGSGTRLTVV.

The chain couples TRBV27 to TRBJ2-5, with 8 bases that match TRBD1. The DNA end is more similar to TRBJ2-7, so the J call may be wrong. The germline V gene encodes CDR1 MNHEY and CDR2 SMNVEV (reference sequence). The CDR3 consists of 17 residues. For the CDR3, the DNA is TGTGCCAGCAGTACTCACGTAGGACAGGGACGGACCTACGAGCAGTACTTC. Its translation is CASSTHVGQGRTYEQYF.

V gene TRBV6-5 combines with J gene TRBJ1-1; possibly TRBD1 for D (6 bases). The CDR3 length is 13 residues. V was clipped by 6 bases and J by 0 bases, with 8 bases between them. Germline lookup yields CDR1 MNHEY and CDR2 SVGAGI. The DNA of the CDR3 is TGTGCCAGCAGGCGGACAGTGAACACTGAAGCTTTCTTT. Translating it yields CASRRTVNTEAFF.

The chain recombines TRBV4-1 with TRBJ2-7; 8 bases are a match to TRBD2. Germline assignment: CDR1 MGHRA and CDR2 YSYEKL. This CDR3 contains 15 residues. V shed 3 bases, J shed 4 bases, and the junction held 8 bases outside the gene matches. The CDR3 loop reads CASSQTSGSNYEQYF. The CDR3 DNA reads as TGCGCCAGCAGCCAGACCAGCGGGAGTAATTACGAGCAGTACTTC.

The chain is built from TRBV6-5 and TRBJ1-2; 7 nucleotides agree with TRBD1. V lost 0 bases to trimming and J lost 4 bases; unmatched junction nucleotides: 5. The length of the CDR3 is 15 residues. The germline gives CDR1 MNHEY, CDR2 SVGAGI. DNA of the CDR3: TGTGCCAGCAGTTACTCCGCGGGACAGAGCTATGGCTACACCTTC. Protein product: CASSYSAGQSYGYTF.

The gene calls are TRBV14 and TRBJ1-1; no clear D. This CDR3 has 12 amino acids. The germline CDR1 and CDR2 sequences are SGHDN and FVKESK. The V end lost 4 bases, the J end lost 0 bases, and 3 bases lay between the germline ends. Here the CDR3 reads CASSPLNTEAFF. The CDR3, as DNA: TGTGCCAGCAGCCCCTTGAACACTGAAGCTTTCTTT.

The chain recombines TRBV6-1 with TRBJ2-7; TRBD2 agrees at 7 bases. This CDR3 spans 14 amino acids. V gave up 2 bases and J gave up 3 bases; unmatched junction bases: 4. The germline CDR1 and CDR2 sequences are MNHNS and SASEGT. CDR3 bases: TGTGCCAGCAGTGAATGGCTAGCGGTCTACGAGCAGTACTTC. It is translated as CASSEWLAVYEQYF.

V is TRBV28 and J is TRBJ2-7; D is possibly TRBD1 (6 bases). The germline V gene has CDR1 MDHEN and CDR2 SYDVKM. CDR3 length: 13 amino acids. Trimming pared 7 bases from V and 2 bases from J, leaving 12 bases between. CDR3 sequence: CASIPAGAYEQYF. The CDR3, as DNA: TGTGCCAGCATCCCCGCAGGGGCCTACGAGCAGTACTTC. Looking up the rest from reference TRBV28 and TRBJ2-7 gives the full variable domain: DVKVTQSSRYLVKRTGEKVFLECVQDMDHENMFWYRQDPGLGLRLIYFSYDVKMKEKGDIPEGYSVSREKKERFSLILESASTNQTSMYLCASIPAGAYEQYFGPGTRLTVT.

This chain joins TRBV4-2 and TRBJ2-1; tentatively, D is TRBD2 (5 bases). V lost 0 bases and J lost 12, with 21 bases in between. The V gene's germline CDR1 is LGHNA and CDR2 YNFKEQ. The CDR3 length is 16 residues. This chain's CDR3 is CASSQDYVGVVGRQFF. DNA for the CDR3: TGTGCCAGCAGCCAAGATTATGTGGGAGTGGTGGGTCGGCAGTTCTTC.

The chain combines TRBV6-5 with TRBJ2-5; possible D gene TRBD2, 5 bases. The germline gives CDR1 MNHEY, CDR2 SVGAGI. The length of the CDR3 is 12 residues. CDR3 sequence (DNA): TGTGCGACCAAACTCAGCGGAGAGACCCAGTACTTC. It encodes CATKLSGETQYF.

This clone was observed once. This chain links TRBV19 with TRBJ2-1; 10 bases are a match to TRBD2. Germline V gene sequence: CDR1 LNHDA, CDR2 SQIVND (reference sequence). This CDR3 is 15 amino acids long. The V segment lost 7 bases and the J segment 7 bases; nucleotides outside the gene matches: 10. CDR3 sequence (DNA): TGTGCCAGTACCCCGCTAGCGGGAGTATCGAATGAGCAGTTCTTC. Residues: CASTPLAGVSNEQFF.

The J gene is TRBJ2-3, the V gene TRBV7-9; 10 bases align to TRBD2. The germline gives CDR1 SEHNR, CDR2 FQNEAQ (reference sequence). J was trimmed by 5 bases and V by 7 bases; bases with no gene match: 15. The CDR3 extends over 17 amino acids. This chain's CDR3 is CASTRSTKREGGDTQYF. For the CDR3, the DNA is TGTGCCAGCACCCGTTCTACGAAGCGGGAGGGGGGAGATACGCAGTATTTT.

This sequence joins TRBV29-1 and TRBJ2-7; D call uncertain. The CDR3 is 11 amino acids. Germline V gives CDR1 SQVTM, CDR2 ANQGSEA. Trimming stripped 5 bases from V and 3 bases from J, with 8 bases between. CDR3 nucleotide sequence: TGCAGCGTTTCTGTTAACTACGAGCAGTACTTC. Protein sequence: CSVSVNYEQYF.

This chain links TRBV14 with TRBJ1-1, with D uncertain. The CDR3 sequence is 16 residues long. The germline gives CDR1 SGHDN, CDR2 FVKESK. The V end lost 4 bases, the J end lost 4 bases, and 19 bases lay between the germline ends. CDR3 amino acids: CASSPTRPRRGTEAFF. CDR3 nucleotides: TGTGCCAGCAGCCCAACTCGTCCCCGGCGGGGCACTGAAGCTTTCTTT.

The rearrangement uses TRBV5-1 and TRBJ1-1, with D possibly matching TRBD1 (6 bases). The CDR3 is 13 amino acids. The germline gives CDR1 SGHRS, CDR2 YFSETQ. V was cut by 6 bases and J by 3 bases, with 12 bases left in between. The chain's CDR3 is CASTWGPYTEAFF. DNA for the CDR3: TGCGCCAGCACCTGGGGGCCCTACACTGAAGCTTTCTTT.

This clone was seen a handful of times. The CDR3 region is CASSVAGGQFF. The CDR3 DNA follows: TGTGCCAGCAGCGTAGCGGGAGGACAGTTCTTC. This chain links TRBV6-6 with TRBJ2-1, with 10 positions matching TRBD2. V dropped 6 bases and J dropped 13; count of bases not matched to a gene: 3. The CDR3 length is 11 residues. Germline CDR1 reads MNHNY; CDR2 reads SVGAGI (reference sequence).